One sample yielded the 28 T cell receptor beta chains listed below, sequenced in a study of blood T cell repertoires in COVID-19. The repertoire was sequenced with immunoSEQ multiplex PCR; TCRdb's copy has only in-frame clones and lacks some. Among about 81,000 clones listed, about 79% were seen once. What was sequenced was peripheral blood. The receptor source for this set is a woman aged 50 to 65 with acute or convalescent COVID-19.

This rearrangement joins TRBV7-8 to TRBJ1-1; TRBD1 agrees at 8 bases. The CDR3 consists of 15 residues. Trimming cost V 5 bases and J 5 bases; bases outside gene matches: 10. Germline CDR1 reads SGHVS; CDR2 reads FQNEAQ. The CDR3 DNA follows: TGTGCCAGCAGCCCTTTGGACAGGGCGAGTACTGAAGCTTTCTTT. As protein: CASSPLDRASTEAFF.

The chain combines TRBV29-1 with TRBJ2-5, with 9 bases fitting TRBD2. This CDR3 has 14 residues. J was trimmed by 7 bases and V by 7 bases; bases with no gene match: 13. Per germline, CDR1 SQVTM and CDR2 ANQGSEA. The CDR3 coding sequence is TGCAGCGCGATCACTAGCGGGCGCTCGGGGACCCAGTACTTC. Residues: CSAITSGRSGTQYF. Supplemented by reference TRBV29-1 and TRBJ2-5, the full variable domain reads SAVISQKPSRDICQRGTSLTIQCQVDSQVTMMFWYRQQPGQSLTLIATANQGSEATYESGFVIDKFPISRPNLTFSTLTVSNMSPEDSSIYLCSAITSGRSGTQYFGPGTRLLVL.

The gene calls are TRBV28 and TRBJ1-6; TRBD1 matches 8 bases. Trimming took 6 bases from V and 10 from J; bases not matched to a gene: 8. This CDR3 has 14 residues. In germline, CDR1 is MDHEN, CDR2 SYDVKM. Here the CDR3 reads CASSPSRGRSPLHF. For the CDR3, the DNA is TGTGCCAGCAGCCCCTCCAGGGGGCGGTCACCCCTCCACTTT.

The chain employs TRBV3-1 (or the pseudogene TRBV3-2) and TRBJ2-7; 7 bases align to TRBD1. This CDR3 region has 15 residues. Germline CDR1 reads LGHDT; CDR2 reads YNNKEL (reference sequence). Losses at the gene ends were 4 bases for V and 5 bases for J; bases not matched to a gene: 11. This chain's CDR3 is CASSRKGANWNEQYF. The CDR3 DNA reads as TGTGCCAGCAGCCGGAAGGGGGCAAATTGGAACGAGCAGTACTTC.

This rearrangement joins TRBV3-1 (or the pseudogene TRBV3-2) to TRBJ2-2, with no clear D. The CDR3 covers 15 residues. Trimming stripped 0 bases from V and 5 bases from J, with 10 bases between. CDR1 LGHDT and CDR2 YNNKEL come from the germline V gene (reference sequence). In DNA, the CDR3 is TGTGCCAGCAGCCAAGATAACCGCAGAACCGGGGAGCTGTTTTTT. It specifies CASSQDNRRTGELFF.

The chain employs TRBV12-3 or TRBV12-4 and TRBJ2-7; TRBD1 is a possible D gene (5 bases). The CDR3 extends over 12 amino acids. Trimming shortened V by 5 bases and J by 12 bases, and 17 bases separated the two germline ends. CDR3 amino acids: CASSPGRTHRYF. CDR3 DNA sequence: TGTGCCAGCAGTCCTGGAAGGACACATCGGTACTTC.

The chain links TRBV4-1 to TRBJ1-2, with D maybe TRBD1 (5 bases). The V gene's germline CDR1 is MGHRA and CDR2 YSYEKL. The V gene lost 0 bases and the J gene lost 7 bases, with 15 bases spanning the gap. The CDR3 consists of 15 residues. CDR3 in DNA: TGCGCCAGCAGCCAAGATAAAGGGGCGGGGGGTGGCTACACCTTC. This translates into CASSQDKGAGGGYTF.

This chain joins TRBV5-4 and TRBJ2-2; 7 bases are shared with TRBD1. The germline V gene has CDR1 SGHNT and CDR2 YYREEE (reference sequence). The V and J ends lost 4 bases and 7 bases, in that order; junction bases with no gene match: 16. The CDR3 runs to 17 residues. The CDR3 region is CASSPANGQVNLGELFF. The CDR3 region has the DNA TGTGCCAGCAGCCCCGCTAACGGACAGGTGAATCTCGGGGAGCTGTTTTTT.

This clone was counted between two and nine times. Here the CDR3 DNA reads TGCGCCAGCAGCCAATGGACAGGGCAGGGGTTCTCACCCCTCCACTTT. Translating gives CASSQWTGQGFSPLHF. This chain connects TRBV4-3 to TRBJ1-6; TRBD1 aligns across 8 bases. The CDR3 loop spans 16 amino acids. V was pared by 2 bases and J by 10 bases, with 10 bases of the junction left unmatched. The germline gives CDR1 LGHNA, CDR2 YSLEER.

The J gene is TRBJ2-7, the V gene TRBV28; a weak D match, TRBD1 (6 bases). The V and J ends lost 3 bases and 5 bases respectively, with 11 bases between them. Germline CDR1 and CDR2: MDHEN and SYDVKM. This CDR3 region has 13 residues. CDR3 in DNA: TGTGCCAGCAGTTTGGTCAGGGGCCACGAGCAGTACTTC. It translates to CASSLVRGHEQYF.

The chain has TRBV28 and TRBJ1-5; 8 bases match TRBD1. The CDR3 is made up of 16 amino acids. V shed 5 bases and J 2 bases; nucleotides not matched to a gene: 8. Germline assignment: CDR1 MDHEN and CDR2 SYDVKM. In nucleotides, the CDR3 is TGTGCCAGCAGTCCTCCGACAGGGGCGGGCAATCAGCCCCAGCATTTT. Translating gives CASSPPTGAGNQPQHF.

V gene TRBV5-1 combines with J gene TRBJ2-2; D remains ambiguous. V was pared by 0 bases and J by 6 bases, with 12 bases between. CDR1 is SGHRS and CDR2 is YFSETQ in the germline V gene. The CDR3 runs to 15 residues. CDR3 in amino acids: CASSLVAGRAGELFF. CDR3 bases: TGCGCCAGCAGCTTGGTGGCAGGTCGCGCCGGGGAGCTGTTTTTT.

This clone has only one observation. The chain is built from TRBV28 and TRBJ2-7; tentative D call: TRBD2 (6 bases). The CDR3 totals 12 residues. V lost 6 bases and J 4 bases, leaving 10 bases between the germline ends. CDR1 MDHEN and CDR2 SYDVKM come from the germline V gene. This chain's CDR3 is CASSRGIYEQYF. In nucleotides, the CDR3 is TGTGCCAGCAGCCGGGGGATTTACGAGCAGTACTTC.

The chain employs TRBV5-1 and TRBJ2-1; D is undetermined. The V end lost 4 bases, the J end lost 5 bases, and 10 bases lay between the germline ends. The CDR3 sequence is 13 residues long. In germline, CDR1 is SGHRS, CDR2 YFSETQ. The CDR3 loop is CASSPTGDNEQFF. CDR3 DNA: TGCGCCAGCAGCCCGACTGGAGACAATGAGCAGTTCTTC.

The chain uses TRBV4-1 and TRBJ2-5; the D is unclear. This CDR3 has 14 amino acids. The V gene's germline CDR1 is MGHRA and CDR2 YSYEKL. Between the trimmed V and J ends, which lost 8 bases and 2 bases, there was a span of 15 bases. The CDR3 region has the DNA TGCGCCAGCCCTTCAGAGGCTAGTCAAGAGACCCAGTACTTC. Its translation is CASPSEASQETQYF.

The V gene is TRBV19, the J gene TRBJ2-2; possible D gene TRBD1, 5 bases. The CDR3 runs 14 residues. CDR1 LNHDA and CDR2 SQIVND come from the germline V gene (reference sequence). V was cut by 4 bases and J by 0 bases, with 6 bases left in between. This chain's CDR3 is CASSKTANTGELFF. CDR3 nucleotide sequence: TGTGCCAGTAGTAAGACAGCGAACACCGGGGAGCTGTTTTTT.

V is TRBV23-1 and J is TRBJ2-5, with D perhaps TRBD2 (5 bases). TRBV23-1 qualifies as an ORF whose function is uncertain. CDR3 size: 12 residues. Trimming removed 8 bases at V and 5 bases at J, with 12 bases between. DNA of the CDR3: TGCGCCAGCGGCCTACGAGGGGAGACCCAGTACTTC. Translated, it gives CASGLRGETQYF.

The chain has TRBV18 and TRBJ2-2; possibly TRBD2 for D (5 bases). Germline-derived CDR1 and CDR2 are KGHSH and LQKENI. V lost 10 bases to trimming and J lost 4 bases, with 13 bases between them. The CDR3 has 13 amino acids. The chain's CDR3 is CANSELATGELFF. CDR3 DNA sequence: TGTGCCAACTCGGAGCTAGCCACCGGGGAGCTGTTTTTT. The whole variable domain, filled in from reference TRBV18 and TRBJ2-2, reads NAGVMQNPRHLVRRRGQEARLRCSPMKGHSHVYWYRQLPEEGLKFMVYLQKENIIDESGMPKERFSAEFPKEGPSILRIQQVVRGDSAAYFCANSELATGELFFGEGSRLTVL.

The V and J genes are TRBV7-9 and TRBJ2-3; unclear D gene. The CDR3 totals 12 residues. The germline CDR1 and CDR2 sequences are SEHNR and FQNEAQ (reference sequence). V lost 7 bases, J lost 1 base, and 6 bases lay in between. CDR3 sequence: CASKERTDTQYF. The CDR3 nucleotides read TGTGCCAGCAAGGAGCGCACAGATACGCAGTATTTT.

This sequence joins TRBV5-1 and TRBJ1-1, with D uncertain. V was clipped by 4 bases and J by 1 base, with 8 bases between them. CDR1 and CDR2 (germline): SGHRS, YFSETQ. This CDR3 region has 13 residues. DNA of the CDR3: TGCGCCAGCAGCGGAGATAGGAACACTGAAGCTTTCTTT. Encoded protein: CASSGDRNTEAFF.

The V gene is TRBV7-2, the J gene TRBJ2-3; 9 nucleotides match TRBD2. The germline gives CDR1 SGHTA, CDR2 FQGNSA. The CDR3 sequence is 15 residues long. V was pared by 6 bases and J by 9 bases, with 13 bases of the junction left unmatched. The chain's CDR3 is CASRIASGERGTQYF. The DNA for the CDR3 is TGTGCCAGCAGAATAGCTAGCGGGGAGCGGGGGACGCAGTATTTT.

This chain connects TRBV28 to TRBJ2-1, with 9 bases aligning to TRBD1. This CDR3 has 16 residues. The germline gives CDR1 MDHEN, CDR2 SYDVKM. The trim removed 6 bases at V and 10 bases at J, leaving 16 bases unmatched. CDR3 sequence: CASRPPGTGRVGEQFF. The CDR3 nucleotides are TGTGCCAGCAGACCACCTGGGACAGGGAGGGTCGGGGAGCAGTTCTTC.

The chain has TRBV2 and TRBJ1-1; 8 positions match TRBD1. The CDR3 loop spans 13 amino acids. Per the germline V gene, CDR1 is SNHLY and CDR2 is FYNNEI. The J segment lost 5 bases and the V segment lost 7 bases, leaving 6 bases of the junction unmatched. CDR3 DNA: TGTGCCAGCAATACAGGGGGTCGAACTGAAGCTTTCTTT. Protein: CASNTGGRTEAFF.

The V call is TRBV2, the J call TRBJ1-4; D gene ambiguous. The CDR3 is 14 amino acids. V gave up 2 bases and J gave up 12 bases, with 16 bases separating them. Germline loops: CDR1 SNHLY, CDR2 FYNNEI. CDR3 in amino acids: CASSENGLRGELFF. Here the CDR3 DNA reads TGTGCCAGCAGTGAAAACGGCCTCCGCGGGGAACTGTTTTTT.

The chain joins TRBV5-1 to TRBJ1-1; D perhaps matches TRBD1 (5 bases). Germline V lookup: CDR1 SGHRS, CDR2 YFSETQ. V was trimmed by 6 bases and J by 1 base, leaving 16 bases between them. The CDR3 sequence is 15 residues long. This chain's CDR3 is CASTLEEGANTEAFF. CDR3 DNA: TGCGCCAGCACGCTTGAGGAAGGGGCGAACACTGAAGCTTTCTTT.

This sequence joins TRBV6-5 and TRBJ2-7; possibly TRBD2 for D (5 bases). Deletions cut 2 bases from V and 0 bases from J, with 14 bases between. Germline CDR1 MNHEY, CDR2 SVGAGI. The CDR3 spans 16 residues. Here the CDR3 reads CASSYQRFGSSYEQYF. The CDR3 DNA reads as TGTGCCAGCAGTTACCAAAGATTTGGGAGCTCCTACGAGCAGTACTTC.

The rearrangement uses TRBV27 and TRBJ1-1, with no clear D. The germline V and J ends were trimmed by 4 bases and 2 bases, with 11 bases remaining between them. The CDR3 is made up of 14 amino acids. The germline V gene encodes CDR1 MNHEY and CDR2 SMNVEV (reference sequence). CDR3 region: CASSYRHPNTEAFF. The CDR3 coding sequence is TGTGCCAGCAGTTATCGACACCCCAACACTGAAGCTTTCTTT.

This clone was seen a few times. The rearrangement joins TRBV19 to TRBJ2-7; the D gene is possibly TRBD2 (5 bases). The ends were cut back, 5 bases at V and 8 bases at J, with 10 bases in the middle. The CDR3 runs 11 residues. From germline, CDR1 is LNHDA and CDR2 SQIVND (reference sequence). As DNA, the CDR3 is TGTGCCAGTAGTCAACTAGAACAGCAGTACTTC. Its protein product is CASSQLEQQYF.